This T cell receptor beta chain was recorded in a study of OX40 agonist ivuxolimab in advanced cancers. Overall study: Recorded diagnoses for dose-escalation patients were hepatocellular carcinoma, melanoma, renal cell or head and neck cancer. Eligibility admitted prior anti-PD-1, anti-PD-L1 or anti-CTLA-4 therapy; 35% to 40% had some. Two patients with cutaneous melanoma and one with hepatocellular carcinoma, three in total, showed partial responses. Study-level points and caveats: Among expanded peripheral T cells, antigen specificity went undetermined.

V was pared by 4 bases and J by 6 bases, with 13 bases of the junction left unmatched. CDR3 size: 17 residues. Germline lookup yields CDR1 SGHRS and CDR2 YFSETQ. Note on this clone: Its antigen is unidentified.

Some clones are missing from TCRdb's copy, which holds only in-frame ones; the method was immunoSEQ multiplex PCR. The profile shows some 70,000 clones, roughly 90% of them singletons. This receptor was taken from an adult with an advanced solid tumor such as melanoma, head and neck, liver or kidney cancer. The V call is TRBV5-1, the J call TRBJ2-1, with 10 positions matching TRBD1. Sequencing used CD4+ or CD8+ T cells sorted from blood, obtained in a trial of the OX40 agonist ivuxolimab. The CDR3 nucleotides are TGCGCCAGCAGCCCCATGTTGGCCGGGACAGGGGTCAATGAGCAGTTCTTC. Translation gives CASSPMLAGTGVNEQFF.